This TCR beta chain is from a study of radiation and T cells in renal cell carcinoma (TCRdb year 2020). Regarding the study in general: The samples were drawn from a clinical trial, where primary renal cell carcinomas were treated with 15 Gy of stereotactic body radiation therapy and then removed by nephrectomy 4 weeks afterward. Across all 55 or so samples, 4,016,671 unique CDR3 nucleotide sequences, encoding roughly 2,600,000 unique CDR3 amino acid sequences, were identified. In total, about 50 samples, comprising approximately 26 tumors and 27 peripheral blood samples, were subjected to TCR beta sequencing. Overall study results and their limits: Because pretreatment tumor biopsies were not available, the baseline intratumoral presence of clonotypes could not be determined. In blood, the top tumor clonotypes increased from baseline to 2 weeks after radiation and then shrank by 4 weeks, which suggests a temporary expansion of tumor-resident clones. Because the trial had a single-armed design, the trial could not examine how radiation dose or scheduling affected the TCR repertoire. Blood repertoire dynamics were not followed beyond 4 weeks after treatment.

As regards this clone: It lacks a known antigen. Per-base qualities were not stored, and no clone one base away is much larger.

This sample's time point label indicates: blood 2 weeks post-SBRT. This specimen's treatment or condition label, interpreted: 15 Gy SBRT to primary tumor, nephrectomy 4 weeks later. Serial peripheral blood from radiation-treated patients was sampled at baseline, 2 weeks and 4 weeks after SBRT to track tumor-enriched clonotypes. Renal cell carcinoma with clear cell pathology was present in all patients. Genomic DNA for TCR sequencing was prepared using the QIAamp DNA Blood Mini Kit (Qiagen). Samples were included in the analyses only if all quality control checks were passed. TCR beta libraries were generated from genomic DNA with the immunoSEQ kit, following the manufacturer's recommendations. For library preparation, a first multiplex PCR was performed with proprietary primers, followed by a second PCR in which unique barcodes were added, and bead cleanups were performed after each round. A kit-provided positive control reaction and a negative control reaction were included in every sample batch. The final libraries underwent checking on an Agilent 4200 TapeStation D1000 ScreenTape, volumetric pooling, and quantification by qPCR. Sequencing ran on an Illumina NextSeq500 with a MidOutput 150-cycle cartridge, using 156 Read1 and 15 Index1 cycles with kit custom primers. The pooled library was loaded at approximately 0.97 pM with about 20% PhiX control spiked in. On the authors' methods: Vendor-processed data were analyzed in R, with a clonotype defined as all T cells sharing the same CDR3 nucleotide sequence. In the clone abundance analyses, frequencies in each sample were normalized to that sample's 10,000 most abundant clones. Public T cell clones, averaging fewer than five per sample, were removed before analysis. An abundance difference of at least 32-fold between compartments was the criterion for calling clonotypes tumor-enriched or baseline blood-enriched. Clonotypes expanded or contracted between blood time points were identified with a beta-binomial differential abundance model. Similarity between tumor and blood repertoires was quantified using the Baroni-Urbani and Buser coefficient, and groups were compared with two-tailed Wilcoxon tests in R. Imported from immuneACCESS, the table was reduced by TCRdb to in-frame sequences with V and J called. These copies leave out some clones; in studies compared against another copy, an unresolved V gene accounts for under half, and the cause of the remainder is not known. V and J calls and clone size follow that table, whereas D and trimming were derived from the DNA. This sample is represented by under 150,000 clones; 70% to 90% of them were singletons. The top ten hold 1.5% to 2% of the sample.

CDR3 length: 13 amino acids, cysteine to phenylalanine. The only DNA kept is the CDR3, 39 bases in frame from the first base. Taken from the germline V gene, the CDR1 and CDR2 loops are ENHRY and SYGVKD. Deletion took 3 bases off V and 3 bases off J, with a span of 8 bases between the germline ends. Sequencing was performed on blood, taken from a patient whose treatment included radiotherapy and nephrectomy. This clonotype was obtained from a woman aged 60-70 years with renal cell carcinoma. The chain couples TRBV10-3 to TRBJ1-1; the D gene is possibly TRBD1, with 5 bases matching. In nucleotide form, the sequence is TGTGCCATCAGTGAATCAGGGTACACTGAAGCTTTCTTT. The translation is CAISESGYTEAFF.